This entry concerns a single T cell receptor beta chain. What it binds is unknown. It was healthy bone marrow donors who served as donors. This sample is part of a study of cytomegalovirus exposure and HLA in healthy donors. Background on the study: A previous analysis identified 90 million to 140 million unique TCR beta sequences derived from about 180 million T cells.

General study points: Productive rates of about 87% or about 30% were seen for most TCR beta V segments in an earlier analysis. Likely technical artifact: a cluster of highly shared sequence variants.

Vbeta (60) and Jbeta (13) primers were used in the PCR. Repertoires were generated with immunoSEQ multiplex PCR, while TCRdb's copy carries only in-frame clones and drops some. This table has under 200,000 clones, around 80% appearing once. The CDR3 is 15 amino acids. Germline V gene sequence: CDR1 SNHLY, CDR2 FYNNEI. V lost 6 bases and J lost 2; bases outside the gene matches: 2. This chain links TRBV2 with TRBJ2-2; TRBD2 matches at 11 bases. The receptor comes from a woman aged 45-65 years in good health and CMV-seropositive. What was sequenced was PBMCs. The CDR3 is CASRTSGGNTGELFF. The CDR3 DNA follows: TGTGCCAGCAGAACTAGCGGGGGAAACACCGGGGAGCTGTTTTTT.